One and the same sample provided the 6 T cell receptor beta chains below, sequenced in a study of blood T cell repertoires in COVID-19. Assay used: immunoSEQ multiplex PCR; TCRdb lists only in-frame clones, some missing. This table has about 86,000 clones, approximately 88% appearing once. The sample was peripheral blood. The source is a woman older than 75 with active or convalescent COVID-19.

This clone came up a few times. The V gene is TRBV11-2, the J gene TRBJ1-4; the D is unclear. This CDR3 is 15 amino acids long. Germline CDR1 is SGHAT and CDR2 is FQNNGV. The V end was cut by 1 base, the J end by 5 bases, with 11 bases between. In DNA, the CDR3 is TGTGCCAGCAGCTTAGGGGCAGACACAAATGAAAAACTGTTTTTT. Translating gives CASSLGADTNEKLFF.

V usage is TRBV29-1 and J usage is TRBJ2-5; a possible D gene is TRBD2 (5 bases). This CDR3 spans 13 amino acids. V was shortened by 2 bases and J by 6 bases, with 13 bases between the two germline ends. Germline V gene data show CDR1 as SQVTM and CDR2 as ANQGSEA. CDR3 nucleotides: TGCAGCGTTGAAAGGGAGCTAATACAGACCCAGTACTTC. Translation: CSVERELIQTQYF.

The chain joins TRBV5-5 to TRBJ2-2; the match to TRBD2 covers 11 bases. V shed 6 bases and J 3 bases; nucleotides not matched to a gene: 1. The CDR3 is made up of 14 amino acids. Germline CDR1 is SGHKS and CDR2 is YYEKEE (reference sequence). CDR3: CASTGLADTGELFF. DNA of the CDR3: TGTGCCAGCACGGGACTAGCGGACACCGGGGAGCTGTTTTTT.

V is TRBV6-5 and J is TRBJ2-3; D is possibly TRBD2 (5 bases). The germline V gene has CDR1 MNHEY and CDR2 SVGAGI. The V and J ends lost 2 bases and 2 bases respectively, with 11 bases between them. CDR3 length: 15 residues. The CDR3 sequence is CASSYDGRTTDTQYF. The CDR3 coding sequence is TGTGCCAGCAGTTACGATGGGAGAACCACAGATACGCAGTATTTT.

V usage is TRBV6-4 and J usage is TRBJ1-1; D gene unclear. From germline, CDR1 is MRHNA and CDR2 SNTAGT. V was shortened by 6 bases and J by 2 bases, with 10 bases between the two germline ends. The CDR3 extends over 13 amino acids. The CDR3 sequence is CASSEIPNTEAFF. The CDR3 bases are TGTGCCAGCAGCGAGATTCCTAACACTGAAGCTTTCTTT.

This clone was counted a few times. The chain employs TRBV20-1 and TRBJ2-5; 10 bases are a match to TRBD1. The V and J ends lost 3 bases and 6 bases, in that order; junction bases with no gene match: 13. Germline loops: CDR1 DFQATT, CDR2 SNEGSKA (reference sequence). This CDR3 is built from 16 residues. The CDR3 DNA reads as TGCAGTGCTAGTGACGGTACGGGACAGGGGACGAAGACCCAGTACTTC. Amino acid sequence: CSASDGTGQGTKTQYF.